The sequence of this TCR beta chain was determined in a study of OX40 agonist ivuxolimab in advanced cancers. TCRdb keeps only in-frame clones here, not all; method: immunoSEQ multiplex PCR. The data show 90,000 to 150,000 clones, with more than 80% seen just once and 0.55% held by the top ten. The CDR3 covers 16 residues. Deletions cut 1 base from V and 0 bases from J, with 12 bases between. From germline, CDR1 is MDHEN and CDR2 SYDVKM. The sample holds one count of this clone. The specimen was CD4+ or CD8+ T cells sorted from blood, collected in a trial of the OX40 agonist ivuxolimab. The clonotype originates from an adult with an advanced solid tumor such as melanoma, head and neck, liver or kidney cancer. The J gene is TRBJ1-1, the V gene TRBV28; D might be TRBD1 (5 bases). CDR3 protein: CASSLFGGSMNTEAFF. CDR3 bases: TGTGCCAGCAGTTTATTTGGGGGGAGCATGAACACTGAAGCTTTCTTT.